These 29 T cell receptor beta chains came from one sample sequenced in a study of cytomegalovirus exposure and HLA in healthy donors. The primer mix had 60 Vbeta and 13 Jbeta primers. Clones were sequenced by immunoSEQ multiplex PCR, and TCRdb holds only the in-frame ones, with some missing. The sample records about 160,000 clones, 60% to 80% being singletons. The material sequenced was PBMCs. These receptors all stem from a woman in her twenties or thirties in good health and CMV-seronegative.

CDR3 in DNA: TGTGCCATCTCGACAGGGGGTTCGACCGGGGAGCTGTTTTTT. Translated: CAISTGGSTGELFF. The rearrangement joins TRBV10-3 to TRBJ2-2, with TRBD1 matching over 9 bases. The V segment lost 8 bases and the J segment 5 bases; nucleotides outside the gene matches: 6. In germline, CDR1 is ENHRY, CDR2 SYGVKD. The CDR3 is 14 residues long.

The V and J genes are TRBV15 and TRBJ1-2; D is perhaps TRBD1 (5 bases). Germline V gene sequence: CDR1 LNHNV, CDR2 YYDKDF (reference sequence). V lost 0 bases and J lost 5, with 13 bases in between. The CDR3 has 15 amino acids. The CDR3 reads CATSRDRGGAYGYTF. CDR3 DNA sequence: TGTGCCACCAGCAGAGATCGTGGAGGGGCGTATGGCTACACCTTC.

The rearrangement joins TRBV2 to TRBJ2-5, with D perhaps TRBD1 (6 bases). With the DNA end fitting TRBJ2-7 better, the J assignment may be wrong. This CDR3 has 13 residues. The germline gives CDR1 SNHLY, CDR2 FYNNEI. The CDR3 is CASRTTGPYEQYF. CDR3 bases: TGTGCCAGCAGGACGACAGGCCCCTACGAGCAGTACTTC.

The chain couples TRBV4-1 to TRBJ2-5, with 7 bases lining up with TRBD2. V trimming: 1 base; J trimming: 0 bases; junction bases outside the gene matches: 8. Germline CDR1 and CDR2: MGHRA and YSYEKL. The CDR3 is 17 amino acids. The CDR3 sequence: CASSQGGRGVYQETQYF. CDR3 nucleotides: TGCGCCAGCAGCCAAGGAGGACGGGGGGTCTACCAAGAGACCCAGTACTTC.

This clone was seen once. CDR3 loop: CASSGGGQGNPPYEQYF. Written as DNA, the CDR3 is TGCGCCAGCAGCGGCGGGGGACAGGGGAATCCTCCCTACGAGCAGTACTTC. V gene TRBV5-1 combines with J gene TRBJ2-7, with 10 nucleotides matching TRBD1. This CDR3 is 17 amino acids long. The J segment lost 2 bases and the V segment lost 4 bases, leaving 12 bases of the junction unmatched. Germline V gives CDR1 SGHRS, CDR2 YFSETQ.

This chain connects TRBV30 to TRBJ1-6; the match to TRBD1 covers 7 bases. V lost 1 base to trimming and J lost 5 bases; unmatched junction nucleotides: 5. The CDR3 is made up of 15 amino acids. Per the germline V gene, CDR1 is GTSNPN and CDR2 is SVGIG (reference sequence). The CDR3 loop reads CAWSASGQHNSPLHF. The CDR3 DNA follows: TGTGCCTGGAGTGCCTCGGGACAGCATAATTCACCCCTCCACTTT. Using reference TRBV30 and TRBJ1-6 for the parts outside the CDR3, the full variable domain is SQTIHQWPATLVQPVGSPLSLECTVEGTSNPNLYWYRQAAGRGLQLLFYSVGIGQISSEVPQNLSASRPQDRQFILSSKKLLLSDSGFYLCAWSASGQHNSPLHFGNGTRLTVT.

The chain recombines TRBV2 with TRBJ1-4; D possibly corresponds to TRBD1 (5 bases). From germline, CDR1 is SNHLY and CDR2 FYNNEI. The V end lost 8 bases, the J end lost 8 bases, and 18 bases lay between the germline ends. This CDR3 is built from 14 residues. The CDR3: CASGRGGAGEKLFF. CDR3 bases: TGTGCCAGCGGGAGGGGTGGGGCGGGGGAAAAACTGTTTTTT.

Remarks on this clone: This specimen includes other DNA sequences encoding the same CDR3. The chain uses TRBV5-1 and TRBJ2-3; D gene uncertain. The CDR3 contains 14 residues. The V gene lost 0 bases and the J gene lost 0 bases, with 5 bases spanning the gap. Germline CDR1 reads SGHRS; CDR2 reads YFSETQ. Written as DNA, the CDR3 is TGCGCCAGCAGCTTGGGGCAGAGCACAGATACGCAGTATTTT. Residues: CASSLGQSTDTQYF.

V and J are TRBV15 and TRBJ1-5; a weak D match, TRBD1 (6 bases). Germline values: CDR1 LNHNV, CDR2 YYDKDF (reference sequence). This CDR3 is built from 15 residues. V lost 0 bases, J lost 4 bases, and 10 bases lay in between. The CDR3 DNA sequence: TGTGCCACCAGCAGAGATTCAGGGGATAATCAGCCCCAGCATTTT. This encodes CATSRDSGDNQPQHF.

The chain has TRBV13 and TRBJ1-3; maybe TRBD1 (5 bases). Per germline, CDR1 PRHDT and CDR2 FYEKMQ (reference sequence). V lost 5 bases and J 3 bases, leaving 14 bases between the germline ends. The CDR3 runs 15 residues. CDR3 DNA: TGTGCCAGCAGCCCTGGGGGGGGTGGTGGAAACACCATATATTTT. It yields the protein CASSPGGGGGNTIYF.

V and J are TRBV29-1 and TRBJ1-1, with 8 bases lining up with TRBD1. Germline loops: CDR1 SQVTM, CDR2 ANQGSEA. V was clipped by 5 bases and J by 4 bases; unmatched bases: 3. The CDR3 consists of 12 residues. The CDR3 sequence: CSVSTGGTEAFF. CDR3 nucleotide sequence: TGCAGCGTTTCCACAGGGGGCACTGAAGCTTTCTTT. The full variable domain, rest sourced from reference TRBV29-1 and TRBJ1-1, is SAVISQKPSRDICQRGTSLTIQCQVDSQVTMMFWYRQQPGQSLTLIATANQGSEATYESGFVIDKFPISRPNLTFSTLTVSNMSPEDSSIYLCSVSTGGTEAFFGQGTRLTVV.

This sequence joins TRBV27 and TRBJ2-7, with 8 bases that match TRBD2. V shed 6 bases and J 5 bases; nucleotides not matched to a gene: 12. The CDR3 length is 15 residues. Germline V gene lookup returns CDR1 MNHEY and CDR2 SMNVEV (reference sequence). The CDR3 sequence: CASRVYGGARNEQYF. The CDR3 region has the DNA TGTGCCAGCAGAGTCTACGGGGGGGCTCGTAACGAGCAGTACTTC.

DNA for the CDR3: TGCGCCAGCAGCACCGAGGCGAACACTGAAGCTTTCTTT. Translation gives CASSTEANTEAFF. The genes are TRBV5-1 and TRBJ1-1; D is unresolved. CDR1 and CDR2 from the germline V gene are SGHRS and YFSETQ. V dropped 4 bases and J dropped 1 base, with 8 bases sitting between them. This CDR3 has 13 residues.

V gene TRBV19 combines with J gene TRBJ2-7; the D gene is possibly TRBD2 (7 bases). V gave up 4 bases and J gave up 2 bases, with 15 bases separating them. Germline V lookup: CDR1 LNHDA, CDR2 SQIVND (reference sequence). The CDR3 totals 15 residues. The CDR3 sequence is CASSTLSGGPYEQYF. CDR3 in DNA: TGTGCCAGTAGTACTCTATCGGGGGGCCCCTACGAGCAGTACTTC. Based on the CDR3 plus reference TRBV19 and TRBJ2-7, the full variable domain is DGGITQSPKYLFRKEGQNVTLSCEQNLNHDAMYWYRQDPGQGLRLIYYSQIVNDFQKGDIAEGYSVSREKKESFPLTVTSAQKNPTAFYLCASSTLSGGPYEQYFGPGTRLTVT.

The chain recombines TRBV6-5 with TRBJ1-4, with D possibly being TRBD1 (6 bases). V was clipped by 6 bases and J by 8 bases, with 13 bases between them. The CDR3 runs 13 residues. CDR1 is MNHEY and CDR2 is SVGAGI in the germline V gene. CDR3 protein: CASSDRLAEKLFF. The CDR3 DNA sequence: TGTGCCAGCAGCGACAGGCTGGCCGAAAAACTGTTTTTT.

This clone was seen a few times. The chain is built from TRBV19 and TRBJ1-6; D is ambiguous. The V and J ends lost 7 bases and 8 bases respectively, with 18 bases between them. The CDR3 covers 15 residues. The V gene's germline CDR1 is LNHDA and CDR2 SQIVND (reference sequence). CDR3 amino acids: CASTYRAGIDSPLHF. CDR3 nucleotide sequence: TGTGCCAGTACCTACCGGGCGGGGATTGATTCACCCCTCCACTTT.

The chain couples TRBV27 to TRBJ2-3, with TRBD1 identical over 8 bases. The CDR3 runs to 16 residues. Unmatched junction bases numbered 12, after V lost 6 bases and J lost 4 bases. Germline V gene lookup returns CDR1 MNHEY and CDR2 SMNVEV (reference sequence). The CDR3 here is CASSSWGRGLSDTQYF. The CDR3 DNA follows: TGTGCCAGCAGCTCTTGGGGCAGGGGGCTCTCAGATACGCAGTATTTT.

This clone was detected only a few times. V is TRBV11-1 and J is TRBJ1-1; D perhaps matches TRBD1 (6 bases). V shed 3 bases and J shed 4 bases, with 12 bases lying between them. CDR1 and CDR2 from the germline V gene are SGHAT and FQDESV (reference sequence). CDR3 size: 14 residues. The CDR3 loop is CASSLNRVGTEAFF. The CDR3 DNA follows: TGTGCCAGCAGCTTGAACAGGGTGGGCACTGAAGCTTTCTTT.

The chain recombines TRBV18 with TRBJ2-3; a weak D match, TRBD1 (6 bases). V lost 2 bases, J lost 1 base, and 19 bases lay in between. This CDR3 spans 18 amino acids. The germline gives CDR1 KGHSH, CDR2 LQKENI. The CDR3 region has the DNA TGTGCCAGCTCACCATACCAGGGGCAGATGGGTGGCACAGATACGCAGTATTTT. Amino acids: CASSPYQGQMGGTDTQYF.

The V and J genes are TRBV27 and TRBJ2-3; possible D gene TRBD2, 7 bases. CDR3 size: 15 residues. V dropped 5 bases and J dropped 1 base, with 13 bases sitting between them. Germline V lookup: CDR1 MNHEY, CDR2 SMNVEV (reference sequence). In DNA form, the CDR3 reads TGTGCCAGCAGTATAACAGGGAGGGGCACAGATACGCAGTATTTT. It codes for CASSITGRGTDTQYF.

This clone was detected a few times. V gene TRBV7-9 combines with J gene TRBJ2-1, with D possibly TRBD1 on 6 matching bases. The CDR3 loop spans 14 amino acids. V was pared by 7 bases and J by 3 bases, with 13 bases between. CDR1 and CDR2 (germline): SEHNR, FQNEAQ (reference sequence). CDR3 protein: CASTASGVYNEQFF. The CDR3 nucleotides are TGTGCCAGCACCGCGTCAGGGGTCTACAATGAGCAGTTCTTC.

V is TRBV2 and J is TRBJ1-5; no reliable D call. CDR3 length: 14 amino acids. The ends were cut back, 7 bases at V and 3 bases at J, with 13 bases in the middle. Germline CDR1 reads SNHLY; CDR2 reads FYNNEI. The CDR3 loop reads CASNIEGDNQPQHF. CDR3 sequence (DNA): TGTGCCAGCAATATCGAGGGAGACAATCAGCCCCAGCATTTT.

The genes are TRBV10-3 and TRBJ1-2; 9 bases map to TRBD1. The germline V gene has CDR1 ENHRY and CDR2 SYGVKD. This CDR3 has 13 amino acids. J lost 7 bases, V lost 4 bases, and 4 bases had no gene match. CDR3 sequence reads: CAISVGQGLGYTF. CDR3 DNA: TGTGCCATCAGTGTGGGACAGGGACTTGGCTACACCTTC.

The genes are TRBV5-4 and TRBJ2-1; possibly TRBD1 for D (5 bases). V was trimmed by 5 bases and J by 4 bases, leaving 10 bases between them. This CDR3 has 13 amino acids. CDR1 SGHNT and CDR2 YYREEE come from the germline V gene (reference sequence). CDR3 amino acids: CASRASGYNEQFF. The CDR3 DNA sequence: TGTGCCAGCAGGGCTTCAGGGTACAATGAGCAGTTCTTC.

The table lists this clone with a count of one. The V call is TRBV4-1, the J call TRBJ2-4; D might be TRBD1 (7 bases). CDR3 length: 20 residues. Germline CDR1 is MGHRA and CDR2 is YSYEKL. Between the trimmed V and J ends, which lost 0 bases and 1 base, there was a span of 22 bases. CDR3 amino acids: CASSQDGGGLRGVAKNIQYF. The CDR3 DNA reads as TGCGCCAGCAGCCAAGATGGAGGGGGACTCAGGGGGGTGGCCAAAAACATTCAGTACTTC.

The CDR3 here is CASRGTGGTANYGYTF. CDR3 DNA sequence: TGTGCCAGCAGGGGGACAGGGGGCACAGCTAACTATGGCTACACCTTC. The chain uses TRBV6-6 and TRBJ1-2; 12 bases are shared with TRBD1. Germline assignment: CDR1 MNHNY and CDR2 SVGAGI (reference sequence). This CDR3 has 16 amino acids. The V segment lost 6 bases and the J segment 0 bases; nucleotides outside the gene matches: 5.

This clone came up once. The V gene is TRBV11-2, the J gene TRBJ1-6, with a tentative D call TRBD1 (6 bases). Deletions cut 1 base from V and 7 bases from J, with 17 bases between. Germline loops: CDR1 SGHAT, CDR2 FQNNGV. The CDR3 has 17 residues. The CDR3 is CASSLGGRGVWNSPLHF. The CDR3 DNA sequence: TGTGCCAGCAGCTTAGGGGGCAGGGGAGTTTGGAATTCACCCCTCCACTTT.

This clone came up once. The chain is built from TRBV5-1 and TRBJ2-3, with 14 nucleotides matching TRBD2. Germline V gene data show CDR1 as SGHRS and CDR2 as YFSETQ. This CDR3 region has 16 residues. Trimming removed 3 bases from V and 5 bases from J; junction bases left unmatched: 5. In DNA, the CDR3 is TGCGCCAGCAGCTGGGGACTAGCGGGGGCGGGAGATACGCAGTATTTT. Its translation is CASSWGLAGAGDTQYF.

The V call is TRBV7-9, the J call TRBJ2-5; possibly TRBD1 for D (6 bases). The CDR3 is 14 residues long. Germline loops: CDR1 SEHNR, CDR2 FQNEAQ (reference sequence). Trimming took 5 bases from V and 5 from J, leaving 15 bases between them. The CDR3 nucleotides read TGTGCCAGCAGCCAGGACAGTAGAAGGGAGACCCAGTACTTC. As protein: CASSQDSRRETQYF. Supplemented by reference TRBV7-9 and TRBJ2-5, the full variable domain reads DTGVSQNPRHKITKRGQNVTFRCDPISEHNRLYWYRQTLGQGPEFLTYFQNEAQLEKSRLLSDRFSAERPKGSFSTLEIQRTEQGDSAMYLCASSQDSRRETQYFGPGTRLLVL.